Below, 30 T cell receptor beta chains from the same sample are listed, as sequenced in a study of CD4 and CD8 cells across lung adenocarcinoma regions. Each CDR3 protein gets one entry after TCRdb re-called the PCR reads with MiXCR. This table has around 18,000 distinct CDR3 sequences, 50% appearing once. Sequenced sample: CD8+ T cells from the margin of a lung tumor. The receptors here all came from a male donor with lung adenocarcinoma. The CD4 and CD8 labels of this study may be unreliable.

CDR3 sequence (DNA): TGTGCCAGCAGTGTGACGGCGGCGATGGCCGGGGAGCTGTTTTTT. Amino acid sequence: CASSVTAAMAGELFF. The rearrangement joins TRBV6-1 to TRBJ2-2; D is uncertain. V was pared by 4 bases and J by 6 bases, with 15 bases between. This CDR3 region has 15 residues. Germline CDR1 and CDR2: MNHNS and SASEGT.

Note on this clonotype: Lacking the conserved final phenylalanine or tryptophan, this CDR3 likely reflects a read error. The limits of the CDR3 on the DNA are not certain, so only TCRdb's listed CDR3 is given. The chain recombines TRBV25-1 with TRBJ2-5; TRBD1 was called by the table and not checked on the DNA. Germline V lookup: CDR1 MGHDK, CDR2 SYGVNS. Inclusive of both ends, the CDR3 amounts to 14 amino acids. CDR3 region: CASSEQGSVGMGPA.

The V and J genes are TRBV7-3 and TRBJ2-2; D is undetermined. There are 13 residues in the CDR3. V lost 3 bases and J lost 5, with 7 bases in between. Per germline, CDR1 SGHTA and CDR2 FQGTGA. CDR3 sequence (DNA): TGTGCCAGCAGCTTTGATAGGACCGGGGAGCTGTTTTTT. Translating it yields CASSFDRTGELFF.

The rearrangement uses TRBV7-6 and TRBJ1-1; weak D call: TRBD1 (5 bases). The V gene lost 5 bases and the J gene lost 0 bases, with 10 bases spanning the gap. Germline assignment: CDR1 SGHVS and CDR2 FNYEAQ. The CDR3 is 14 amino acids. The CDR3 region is CASSLQALNTEAFF. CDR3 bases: TGTGCCAGCAGCCTACAGGCGCTGAACACTGAAGCTTTCTTT.

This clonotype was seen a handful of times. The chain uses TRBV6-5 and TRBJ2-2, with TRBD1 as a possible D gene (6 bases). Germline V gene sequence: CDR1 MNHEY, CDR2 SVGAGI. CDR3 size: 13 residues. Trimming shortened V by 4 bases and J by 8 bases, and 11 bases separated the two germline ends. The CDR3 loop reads CASSFDRRGELFF. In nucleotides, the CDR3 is TGTGCCAGCAGTTTCGACAGGCGAGGGGAGCTGTTTTTT.

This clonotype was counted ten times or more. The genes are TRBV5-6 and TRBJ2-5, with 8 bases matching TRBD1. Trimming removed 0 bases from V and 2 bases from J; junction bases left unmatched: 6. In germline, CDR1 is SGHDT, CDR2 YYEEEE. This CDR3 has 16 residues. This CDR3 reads CASSLGGTGRQETQYF. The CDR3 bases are TGTGCCAGCAGCTTGGGGGGGACAGGAAGGCAAGAGACCCAGTACTTC. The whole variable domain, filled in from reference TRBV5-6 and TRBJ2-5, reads DAGVTQSPTHLIKTRGQQVTLRCSPKSGHDTVSWYQQALGQGPQFIFQYYEEEERQRGNFPDRFSGHQFPNYSSELNVNALLLGDSALYLCASSLGGTGRQETQYFGPGTRLLVL.

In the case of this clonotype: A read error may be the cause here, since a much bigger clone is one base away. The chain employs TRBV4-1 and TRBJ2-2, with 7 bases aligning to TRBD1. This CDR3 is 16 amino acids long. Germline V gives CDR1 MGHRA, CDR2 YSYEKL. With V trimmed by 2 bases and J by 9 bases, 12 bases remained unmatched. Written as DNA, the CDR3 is TGCGCCAGCAGCCAATACGACAGGGCAAGGGCCAGGGAGCTGTTTTTT. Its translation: CASSQYDRARARELFF.

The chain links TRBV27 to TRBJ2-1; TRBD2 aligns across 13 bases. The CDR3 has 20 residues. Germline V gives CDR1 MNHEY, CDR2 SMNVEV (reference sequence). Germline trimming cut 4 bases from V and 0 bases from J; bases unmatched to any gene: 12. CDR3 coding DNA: TGTGCCAGCAGTTCGCCGCCGGGACTAGCGGGGACGAGCTCCTACAATGAGCAGTTCTTC. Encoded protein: CASSSPPGLAGTSSYNEQFF.

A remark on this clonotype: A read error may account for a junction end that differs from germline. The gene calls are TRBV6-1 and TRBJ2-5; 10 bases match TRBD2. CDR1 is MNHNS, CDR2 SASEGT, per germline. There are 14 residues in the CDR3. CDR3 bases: TGTGCCAGCAGTGAACTAGCGGGAGTAGAGGCCCAGACTTTC. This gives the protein CASSELAGVEAQTF.

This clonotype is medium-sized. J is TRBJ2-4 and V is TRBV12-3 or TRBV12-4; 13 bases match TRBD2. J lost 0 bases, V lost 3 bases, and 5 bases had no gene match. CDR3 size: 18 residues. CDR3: CASSLGTSGILAKNIQYF. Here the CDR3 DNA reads TGTGCCAGCAGTTTGGGGACTAGCGGGATTTTAGCCAAAAACATTCAGTACTTC.

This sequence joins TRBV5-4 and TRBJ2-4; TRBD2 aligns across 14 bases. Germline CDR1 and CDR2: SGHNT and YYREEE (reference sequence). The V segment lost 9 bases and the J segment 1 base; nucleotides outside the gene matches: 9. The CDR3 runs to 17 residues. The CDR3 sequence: CATGTSGSGSAKNIQYF. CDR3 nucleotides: TGTGCCACCGGGACTAGCGGGAGCGGGAGCGCCAAAAACATTCAGTACTTC.

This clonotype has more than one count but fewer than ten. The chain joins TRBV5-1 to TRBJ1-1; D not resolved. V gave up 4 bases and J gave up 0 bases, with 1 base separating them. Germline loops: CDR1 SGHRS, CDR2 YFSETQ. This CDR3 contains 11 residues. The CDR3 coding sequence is TGCGCCAGCAGCCTGAACACTGAAGCTTTCTTT. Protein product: CASSLNTEAFF.

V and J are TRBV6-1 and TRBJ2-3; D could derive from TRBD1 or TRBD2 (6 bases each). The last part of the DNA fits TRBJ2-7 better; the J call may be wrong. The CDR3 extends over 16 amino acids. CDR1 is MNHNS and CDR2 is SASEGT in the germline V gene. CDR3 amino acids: CASRVAGPGAKDTQYF. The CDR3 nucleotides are TGTGCCAGCCGCGTCGCGGGGCCGGGGGCCAAGGATACGCAGTACTTC.

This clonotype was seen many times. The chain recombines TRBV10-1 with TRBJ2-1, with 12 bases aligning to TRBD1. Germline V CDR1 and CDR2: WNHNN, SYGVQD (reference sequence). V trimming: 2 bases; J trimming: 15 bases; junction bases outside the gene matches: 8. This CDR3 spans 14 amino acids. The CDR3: CASSELGTGGVRFF. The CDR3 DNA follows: TGCGCCAGCAGTGAGCTGGGGACAGGGGGCGTTCGGTTCTTC.

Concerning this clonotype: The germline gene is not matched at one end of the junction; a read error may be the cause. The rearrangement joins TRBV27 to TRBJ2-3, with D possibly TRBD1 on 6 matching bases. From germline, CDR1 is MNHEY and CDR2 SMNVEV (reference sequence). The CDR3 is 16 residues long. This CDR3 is CASSPFILDRTDTQDF. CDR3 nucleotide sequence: TGTGCCAGCAGTCCATTCATTCTTGACAGGACAGATACGCAGGATTTT.

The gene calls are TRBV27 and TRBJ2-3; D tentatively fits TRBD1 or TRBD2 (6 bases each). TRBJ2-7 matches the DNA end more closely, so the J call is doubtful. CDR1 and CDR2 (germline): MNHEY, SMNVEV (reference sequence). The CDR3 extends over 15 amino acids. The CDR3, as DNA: TGTGCCAGGGGTTTGGGGGGCCGGGACCCAGATACGCAGTACTTC. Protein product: CARGLGGRDPDTQYF.

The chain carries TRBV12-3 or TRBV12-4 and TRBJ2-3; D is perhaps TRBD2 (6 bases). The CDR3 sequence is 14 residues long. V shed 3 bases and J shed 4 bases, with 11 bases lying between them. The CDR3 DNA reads TGTGCCAGCAGTTTTTGGGGGAGGTCAGATACGCAGTATTTT. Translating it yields CASSFWGRSDTQYF.

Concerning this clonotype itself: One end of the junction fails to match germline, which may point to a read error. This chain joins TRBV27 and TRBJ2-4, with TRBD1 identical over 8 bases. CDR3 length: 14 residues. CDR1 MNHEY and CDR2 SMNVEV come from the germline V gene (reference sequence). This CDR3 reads CASRGRQGPNTQYF. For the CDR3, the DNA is TGTGCGAGCAGGGGGCGCCAGGGCCCCAACACTCAGTACTTC.

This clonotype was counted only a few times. The CDR3 sequence: CASSPGPGREETQYF. The DNA for the CDR3 is TGCGCCAGCAGTCCGGGACCTGGGAGGGAAGAGACCCAGTACTTC. The V call is TRBV10-2, the J call TRBJ2-5; TRBD2 aligns across 7 bases. Germline loops: CDR1 WSHSY, CDR2 SAAADI. The CDR3 is 15 amino acids. V lost 5 bases to trimming and J lost 3 bases; unmatched junction nucleotides: 9.

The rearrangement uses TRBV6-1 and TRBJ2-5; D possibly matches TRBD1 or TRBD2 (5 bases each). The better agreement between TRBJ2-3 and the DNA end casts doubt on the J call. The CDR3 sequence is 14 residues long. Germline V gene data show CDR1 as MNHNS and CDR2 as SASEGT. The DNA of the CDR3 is TGTGCGGGCCGAGGGGCGGGTGAGGGAGAGACGCAGTATTTT. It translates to CAGRGAGEGETQYF.

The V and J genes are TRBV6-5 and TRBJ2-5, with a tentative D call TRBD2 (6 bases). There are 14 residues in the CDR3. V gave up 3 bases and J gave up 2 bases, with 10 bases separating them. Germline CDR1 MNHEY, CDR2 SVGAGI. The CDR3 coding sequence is TGTGCCAGCAGTTATTCGGCGGGACAAGAGACCCAGTACTTC. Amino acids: CASSYSAGQETQYF.

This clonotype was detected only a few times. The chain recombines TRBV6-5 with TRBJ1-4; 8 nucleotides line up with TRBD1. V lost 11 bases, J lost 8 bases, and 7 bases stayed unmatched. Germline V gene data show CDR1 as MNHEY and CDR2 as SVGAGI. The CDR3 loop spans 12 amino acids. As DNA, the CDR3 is TGTGCCGGAAGGACAGGGATGGAAAAACTGTTTTTT. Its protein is CAGRTGMEKLFF.

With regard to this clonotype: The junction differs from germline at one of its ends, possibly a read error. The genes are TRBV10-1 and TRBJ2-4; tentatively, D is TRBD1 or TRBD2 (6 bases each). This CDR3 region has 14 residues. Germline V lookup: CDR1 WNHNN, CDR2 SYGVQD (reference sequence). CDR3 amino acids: CAVSGPGAKDTQYF. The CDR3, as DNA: TGCGCCGTCTCTGGGCCGGGGGCCAAAGACACTCAGTACTTT.

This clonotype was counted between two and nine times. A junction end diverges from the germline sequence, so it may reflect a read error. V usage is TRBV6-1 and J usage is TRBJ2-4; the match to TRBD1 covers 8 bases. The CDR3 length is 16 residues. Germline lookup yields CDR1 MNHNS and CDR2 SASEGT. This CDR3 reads CASSEAGTGAKNTQYF. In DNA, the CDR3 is TGTGCCAGCAGTGAAGCGGGGACAGGAGCCAAAAACACGCAGTATTTC.

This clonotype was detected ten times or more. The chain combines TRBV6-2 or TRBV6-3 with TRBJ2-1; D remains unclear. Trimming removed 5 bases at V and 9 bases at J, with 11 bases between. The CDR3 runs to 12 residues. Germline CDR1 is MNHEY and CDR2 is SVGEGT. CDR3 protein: CASSAPIAEQFF. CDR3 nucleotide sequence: TGTGCCAGCAGTGCCCCGATAGCTGAGCAGTTCTTC.

CDR3 loop: CASSYSRPAGGSYEQYF. CDR3 DNA sequence: TGTGCCAGCAGTTACTCGCGGCCAGCGGGAGGATCCTACGAGCAGTACTTC. V gene TRBV6-5 combines with J gene TRBJ2-5, with TRBD2 identical over 9 bases. Gene TRBJ2-7 matches the end of the DNA better, so the J call may be wrong. The CDR3 covers 17 residues. Germline V gene lookup returns CDR1 MNHEY and CDR2 SVGAGI.

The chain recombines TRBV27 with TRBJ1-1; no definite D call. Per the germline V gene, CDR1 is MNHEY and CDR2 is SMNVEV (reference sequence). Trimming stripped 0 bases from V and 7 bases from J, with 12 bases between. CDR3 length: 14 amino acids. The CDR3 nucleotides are TGTGCCAGCAGTTTATCGATCGACGGGAATGAAGCTTTCTTT. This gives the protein CASSLSIDGNEAFF.

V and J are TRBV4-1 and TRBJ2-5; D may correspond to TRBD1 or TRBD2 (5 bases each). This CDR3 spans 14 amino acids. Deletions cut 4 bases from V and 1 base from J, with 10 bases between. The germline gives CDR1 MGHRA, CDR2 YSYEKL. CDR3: CASSRDRLQETQYF. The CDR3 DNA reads TGCGCCAGCAGCCGGGACCGCCTCCAAGAGACCCAGTACTTC.

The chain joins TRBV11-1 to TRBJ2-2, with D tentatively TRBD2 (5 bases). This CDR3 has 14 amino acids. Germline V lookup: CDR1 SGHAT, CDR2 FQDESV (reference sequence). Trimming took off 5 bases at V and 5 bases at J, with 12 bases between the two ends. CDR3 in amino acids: CASSHYRGTGELFF. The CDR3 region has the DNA TGTGCCAGCAGCCATTACAGAGGGACCGGGGAGCTGTTTTTT. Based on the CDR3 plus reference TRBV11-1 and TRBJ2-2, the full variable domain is EAEVAQSPRYKITEKSQAVAFWCDPISGHATLYWYRQILGQGPELLVQFQDESVVDDSQLPKDRFSAERLKGVDSTLKIQPAELGDSAMYLCASSHYRGTGELFFGEGSRLTVL.

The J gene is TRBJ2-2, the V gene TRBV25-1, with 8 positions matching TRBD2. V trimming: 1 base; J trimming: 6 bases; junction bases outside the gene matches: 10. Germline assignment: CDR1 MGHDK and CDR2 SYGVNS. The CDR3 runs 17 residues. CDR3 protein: CASSESGGLANAGELFF. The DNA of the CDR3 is TGTGCCAGCAGTGAATCAGGCGGACTAGCTAACGCCGGGGAGCTGTTTTTT.